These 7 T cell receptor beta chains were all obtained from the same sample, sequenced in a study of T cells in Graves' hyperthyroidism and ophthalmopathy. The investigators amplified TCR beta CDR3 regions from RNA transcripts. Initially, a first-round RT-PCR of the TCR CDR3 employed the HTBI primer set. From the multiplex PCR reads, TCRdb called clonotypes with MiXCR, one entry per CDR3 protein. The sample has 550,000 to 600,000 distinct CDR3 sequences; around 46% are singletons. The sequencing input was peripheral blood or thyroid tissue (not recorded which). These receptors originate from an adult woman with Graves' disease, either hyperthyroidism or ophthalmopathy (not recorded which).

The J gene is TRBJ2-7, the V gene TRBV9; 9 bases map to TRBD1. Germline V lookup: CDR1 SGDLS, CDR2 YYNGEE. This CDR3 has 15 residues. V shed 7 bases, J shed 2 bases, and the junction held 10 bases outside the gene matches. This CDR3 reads CASASGQGSPYEQYF. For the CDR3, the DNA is TGTGCCAGCGCCTCAGGACAGGGGAGCCCCTACGAGCAGTACTTC.

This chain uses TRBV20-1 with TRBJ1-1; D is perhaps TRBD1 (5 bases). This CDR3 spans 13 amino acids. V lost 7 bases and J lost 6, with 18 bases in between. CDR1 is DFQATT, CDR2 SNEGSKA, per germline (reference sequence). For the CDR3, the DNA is TGCAGTGGGGGGTATCTCGTGCCAGCTGAAGCTTTCTTT. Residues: CSGGYLVPAEAFF.

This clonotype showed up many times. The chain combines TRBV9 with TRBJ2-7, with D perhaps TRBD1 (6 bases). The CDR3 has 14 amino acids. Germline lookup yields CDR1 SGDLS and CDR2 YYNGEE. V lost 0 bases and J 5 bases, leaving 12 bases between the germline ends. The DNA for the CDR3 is TGTGCCAGCAGCGTAGAACAGGGTTGGAACGAGCAGTACTTC. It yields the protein CASSVEQGWNEQYF.

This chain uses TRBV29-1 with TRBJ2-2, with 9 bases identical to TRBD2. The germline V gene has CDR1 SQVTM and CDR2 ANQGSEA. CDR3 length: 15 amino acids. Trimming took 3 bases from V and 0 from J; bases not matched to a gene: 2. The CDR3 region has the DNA TGCAGCGTTGAGCCTAGCGGGGCGAACACCGGGGAGCTGTTTTTT. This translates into CSVEPSGANTGELFF.

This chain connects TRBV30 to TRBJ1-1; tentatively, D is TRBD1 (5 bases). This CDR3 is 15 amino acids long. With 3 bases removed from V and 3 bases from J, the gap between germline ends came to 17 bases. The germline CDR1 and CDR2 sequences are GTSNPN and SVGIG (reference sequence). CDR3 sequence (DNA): TGTGCCTGGAGGGAGCTTGGGCGAGGGGACACTGAAGCTTTCTTT. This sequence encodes CAWRELGRGDTEAFF.

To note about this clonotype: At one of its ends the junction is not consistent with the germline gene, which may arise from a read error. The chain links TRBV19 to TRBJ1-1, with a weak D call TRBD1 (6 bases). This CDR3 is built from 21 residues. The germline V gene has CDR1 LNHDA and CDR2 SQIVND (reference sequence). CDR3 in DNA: TGTACCAGTAGGGGAGCAGGAAACGTCCCCGATGACAGGTCGGGACGCACTGAAGCTTTCTTT. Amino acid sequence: CTSRGAGNVPDDRSGRTEAFF.

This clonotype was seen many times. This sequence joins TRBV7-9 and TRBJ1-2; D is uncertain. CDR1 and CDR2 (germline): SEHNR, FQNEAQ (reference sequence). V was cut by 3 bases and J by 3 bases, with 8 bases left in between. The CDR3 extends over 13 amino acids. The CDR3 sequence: CASSLYTDYGYTF. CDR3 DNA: TGTGCCAGCAGCTTGTACACGGACTATGGCTACACCTTC. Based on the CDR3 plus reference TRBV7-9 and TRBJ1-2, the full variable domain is DTGVSQNPRHKITKRGQNVTFRCDPISEHNRLYWYRQTLGQGPEFLTYFQNEAQLEKSRLLSDRFSAERPKGSFSTLEIQRTEQGDSAMYLCASSLYTDYGYTFGSGTRLTVV.